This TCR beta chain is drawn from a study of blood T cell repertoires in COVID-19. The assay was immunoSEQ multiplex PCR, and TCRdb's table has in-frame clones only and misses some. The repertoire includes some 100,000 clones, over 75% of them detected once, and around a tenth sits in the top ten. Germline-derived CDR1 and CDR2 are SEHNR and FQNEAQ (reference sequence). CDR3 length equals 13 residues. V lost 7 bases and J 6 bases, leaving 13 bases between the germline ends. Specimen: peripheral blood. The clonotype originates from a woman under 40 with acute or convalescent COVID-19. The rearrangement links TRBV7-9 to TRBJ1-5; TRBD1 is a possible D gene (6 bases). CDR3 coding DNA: TGTGCCAGCACCTCAGGGGCGGGTCAGCCCCAGCATTTT. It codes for CASTSGAGQPQHF. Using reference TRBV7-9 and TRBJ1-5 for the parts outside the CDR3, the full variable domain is DTGVSQNPRHKITKRGQNVTFRCDPISEHNRLYWYRQTLGQGPEFLTYFQNEAQLEKSRLLSDRFSAERPKGSFSTLEIQRTEQGDSAMYLCASTSGAGQPQHFGDGTRLSIL.